This is a list of T cell receptor beta chains from one sample in a study of CXCR3-negative and CXCR3-positive naive CD8 T cells. No DNA is given; TCRdb re-called the 5' RACE reads and lists each CDR3 protein once. This table lists 50,000 or so distinct CDR3 sequences. Sequences were obtained from naive CXCR3+ CD8+ T cells from blood. These receptors all stem from a human donor in good health. Some clones in this sample may be carry-over from other donors' samples. Each CDR3 is given with its conserved first and last residue.

j_call v_call cdr3_aa
TRBJ1-5 TRBV4-3 CASSQHLGGRNQPQHF
TRBJ1-1 TRBV4-2 CASSQASFGINTEAFF
TRBJ1-6 TRBV10-3 CAISESTGGPLHF
TRBJ2-5 TRBV7-6 CASSRQGVQGEETQYF
TRBJ1-2 TRBV12-3/TRBV12-4 CASSFPPDSSYGYTF
TRBJ2-5 TRBV4-3 CASSLGLAGGQETQYF
TRBJ2-7 TRBV7-9 CASSPPGGLEQYF
TRBJ1-2 TRBV7-9 CASSPYDRGLSGYTF
TRBJ2-4 TRBV28 CASSPPGGAKNIQYF
TRBJ2-1 TRBV7-3 CASSFLAGGFHNEQFF
TRBJ2-1 TRBV10-3 CAIRQTGGSSYNEQFF
TRBJ2-1 TRBV2 CASSESLAGGYNEQFF
TRBJ2-1 TRBV15 CATSRPSYNEPFF
TRBJ2-1 TRBV7-9 CASSLAAGVTEYYNEQFF
TRBJ1-5 TRBV19 CATSRGNQPQHF
TRBJ2-7 TRBV7-6 CASSFPGTGTYEQYF
TRBJ2-7 TRBV7-9 CASSGPGQGSTPSSYEQYF
TRBJ2-3 TRBV20-1 CSASKMGKTTDTQYF
TRBJ1-1 TRBV20-1 CSALLPDTTLGAFF
TRBJ2-1 TRBV4-3 CASSQDPRAYFDEQFF
TRBJ2-1 TRBV12-3/TRBV12-4 CASSPSGSGVYNEQFF
TRBJ2-3 TRBV20-1 CSAPGWAGAQYF
TRBJ1-1 TRBV27 CASRTTGGTEAFF
TRBJ2-2 TRBV5-6 CASSLLHTGELFF
TRBJ1-4 TRBV6-5 CASSYSGRSTNEKLFF
TRBJ2-7 TRBV29-1 CSVGRGLTYEQYF
TRBJ1-1 TRBV25-1 CASSWGLTGPNTEAFF
TRBJ1-4 TRBV28 CASSLVDTLGGSEKLFF
TRBJ2-7 TRBV5-5 CASIPGAEPSYEQYF
TRBJ2-7 TRBV7-9 CASTPQADREQYF
TRBJ2-2 TRBV19 CAIKNRAGELFF
TRBJ1-1 TRBV7-9 CASSPNAFGVGTEAFF
TRBJ2-5 TRBV29-1 CSVELQGQPQETQYF